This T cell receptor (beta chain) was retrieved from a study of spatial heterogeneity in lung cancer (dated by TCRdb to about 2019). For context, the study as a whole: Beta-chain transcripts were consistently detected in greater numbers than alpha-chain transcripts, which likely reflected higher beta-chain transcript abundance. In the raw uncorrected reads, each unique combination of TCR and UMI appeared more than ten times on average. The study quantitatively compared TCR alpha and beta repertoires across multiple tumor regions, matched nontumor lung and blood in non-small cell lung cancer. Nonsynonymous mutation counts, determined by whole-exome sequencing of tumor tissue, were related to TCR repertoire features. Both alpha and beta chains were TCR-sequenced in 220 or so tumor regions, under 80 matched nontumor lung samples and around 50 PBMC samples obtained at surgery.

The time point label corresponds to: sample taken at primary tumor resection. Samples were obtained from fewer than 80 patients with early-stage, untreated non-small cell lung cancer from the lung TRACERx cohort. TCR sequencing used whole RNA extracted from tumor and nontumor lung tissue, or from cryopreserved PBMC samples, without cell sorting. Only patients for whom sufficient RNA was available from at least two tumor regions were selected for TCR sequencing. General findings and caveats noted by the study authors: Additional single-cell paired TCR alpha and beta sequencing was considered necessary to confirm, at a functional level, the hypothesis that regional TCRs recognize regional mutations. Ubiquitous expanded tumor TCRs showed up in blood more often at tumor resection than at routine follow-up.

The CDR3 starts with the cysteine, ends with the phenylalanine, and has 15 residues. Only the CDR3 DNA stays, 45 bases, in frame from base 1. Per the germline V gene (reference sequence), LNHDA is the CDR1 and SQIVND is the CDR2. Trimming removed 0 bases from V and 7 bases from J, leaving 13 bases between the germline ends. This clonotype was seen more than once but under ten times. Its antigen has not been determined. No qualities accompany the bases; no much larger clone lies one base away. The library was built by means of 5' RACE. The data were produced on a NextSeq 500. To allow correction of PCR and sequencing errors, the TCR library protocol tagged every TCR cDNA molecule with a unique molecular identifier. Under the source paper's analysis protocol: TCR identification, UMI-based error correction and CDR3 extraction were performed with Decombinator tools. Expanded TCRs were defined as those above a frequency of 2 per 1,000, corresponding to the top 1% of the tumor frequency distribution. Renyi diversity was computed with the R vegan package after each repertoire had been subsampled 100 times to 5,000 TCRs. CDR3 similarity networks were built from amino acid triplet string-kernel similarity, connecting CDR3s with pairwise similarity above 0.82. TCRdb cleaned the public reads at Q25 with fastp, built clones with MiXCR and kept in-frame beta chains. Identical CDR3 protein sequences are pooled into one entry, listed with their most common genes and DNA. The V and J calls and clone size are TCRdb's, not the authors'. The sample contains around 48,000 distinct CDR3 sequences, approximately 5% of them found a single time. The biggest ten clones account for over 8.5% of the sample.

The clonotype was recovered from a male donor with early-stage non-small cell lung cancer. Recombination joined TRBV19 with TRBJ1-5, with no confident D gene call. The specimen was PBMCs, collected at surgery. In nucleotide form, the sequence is TGTGCCAGTAGTATAGAAGCCCTCCCATGGCAGCCCCAGCATTTT. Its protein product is CASSIEALPWQPQHF. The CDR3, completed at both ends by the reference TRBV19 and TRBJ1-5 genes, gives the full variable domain DGGITQSPKYLFRKEGQNVTLSCEQNLNHDAMYWYRQDPGQGLRLIYYSQIVNDFQKGDIAEGYSVSREKKESFPLTVTSAQKNPTAFYLCASSIEALPWQPQHFGDGTRLSIL.